The clone carrying this T cell receptor (beta chain) was counted ten times or more. The CDR3 contains 12 residues. Germline V lookup: CDR1 LNHDA, CDR2 SQIVND (reference sequence). Trimming removed 10 bases at V and 5 bases at J, with 14 bases between. This sample stems from a study of T cells in Graves' hyperthyroidism and ophthalmopathy. TCR beta CDR3 regions were amplified from RNA. Using the HTBI primer set, a first-round RT-PCR was run on the TCR CDR3. TCRdb redid the calling of the multiplex PCR reads with MiXCR, one entry per CDR3 protein. The sample gives roughly 93,000 distinct CDR3 sequences, 40% of which show up once; around 9.6% is in the top ten.

This chain connects TRBV19 to TRBJ1-2, with D possibly matching TRBD1 (5 bases). Input material: peripheral blood or thyroid tissue (not recorded which). The receptor comes from a woman between 25 and 40 years old with Graves' hyperthyroidism. The CDR3 DNA reads as TGTGCCACGGCCGGGGGAAGATATGGCTACACCTTC. This gives the protein CATAGGRYGYTF.